This T cell receptor beta chain was identified during a study of CD8 T cells in Susac syndrome. General observations from the study: CD4+ T cell repertoires in Susac syndrome exhibited no evidence of clonal expansion.

Random hexamers primed reverse transcription of about 0.5 to 1 ug RNA. Multiplex PCR with immunoSEQ amplified the TCR beta CDR3 across 54 Vbeta and 13 Jbeta. Each CDR3 protein is one row after TCRdb ran MiXCR on the immunoSEQ multiplex PCR reads. Here the sample spans some 190,000 distinct CDR3 sequences, about 94% being singletons. Note on this clonotype: Its antigen remains unidentified.

Germline CDR1 LGHDT, CDR2 YNNKEL (reference sequence). The J segment lost 10 bases and the V segment lost 2 bases, leaving 11 bases of the junction unmatched. CDR3 length: 15 amino acids. FACS enriched CD8+ TEMRA cells, while bulk CD8+ and CD4+ were negatively isolated. The sample comprised CD4+ T cells from PBMCs. J is TRBJ2-1 and V is TRBV3-1; the match to TRBD2 covers 7 bases. The TCR sequence derives from a human donor with Susac syndrome. The CDR3 nucleotides read TGTGCCAGCAGCCAACCGACTAGCCGTCTCCGGGAGCAGTTCTTC. This sequence encodes CASSQPTSRLREQFF.